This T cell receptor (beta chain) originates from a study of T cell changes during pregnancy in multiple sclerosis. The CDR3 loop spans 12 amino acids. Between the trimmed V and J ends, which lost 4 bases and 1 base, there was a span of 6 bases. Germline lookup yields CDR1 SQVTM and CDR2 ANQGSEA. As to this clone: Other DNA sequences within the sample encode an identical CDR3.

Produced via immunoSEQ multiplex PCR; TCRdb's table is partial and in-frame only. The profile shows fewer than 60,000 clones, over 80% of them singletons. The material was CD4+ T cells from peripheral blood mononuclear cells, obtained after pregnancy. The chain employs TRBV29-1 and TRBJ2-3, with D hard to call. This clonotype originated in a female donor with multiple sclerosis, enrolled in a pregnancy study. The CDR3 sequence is CSVAPGTDTQYF. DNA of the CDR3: TGCAGCGTTGCCCCGGGCACAGATACGCAGTATTTT.